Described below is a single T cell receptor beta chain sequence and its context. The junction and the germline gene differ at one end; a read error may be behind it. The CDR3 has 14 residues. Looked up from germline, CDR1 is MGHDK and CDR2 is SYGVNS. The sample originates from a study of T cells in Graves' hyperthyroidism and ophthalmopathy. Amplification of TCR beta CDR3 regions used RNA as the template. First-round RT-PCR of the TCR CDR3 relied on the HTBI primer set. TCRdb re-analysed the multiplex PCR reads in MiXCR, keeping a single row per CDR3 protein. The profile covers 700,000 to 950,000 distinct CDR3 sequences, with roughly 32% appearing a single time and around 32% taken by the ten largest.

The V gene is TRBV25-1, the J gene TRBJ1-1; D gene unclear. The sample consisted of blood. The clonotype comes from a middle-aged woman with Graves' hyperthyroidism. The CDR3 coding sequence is TGTGCCAGCAGCTTAGACGGGCGCACCACTGAAGCTCTCTTT. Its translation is CASSLDGRTTEALF.